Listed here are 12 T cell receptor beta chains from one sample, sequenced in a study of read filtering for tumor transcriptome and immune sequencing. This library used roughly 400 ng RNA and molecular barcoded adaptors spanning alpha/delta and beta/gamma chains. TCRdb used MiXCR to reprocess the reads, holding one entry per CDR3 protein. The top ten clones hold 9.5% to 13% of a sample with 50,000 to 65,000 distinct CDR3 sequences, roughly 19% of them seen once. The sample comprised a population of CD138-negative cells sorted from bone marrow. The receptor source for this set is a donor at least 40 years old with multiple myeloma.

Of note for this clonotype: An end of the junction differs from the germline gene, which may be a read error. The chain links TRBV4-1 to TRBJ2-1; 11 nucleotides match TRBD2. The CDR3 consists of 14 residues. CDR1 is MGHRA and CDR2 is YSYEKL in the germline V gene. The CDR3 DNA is TGCGTCAGCAGGGTAGCGGGGGGGTCTCATGAGCAGTTCTTC. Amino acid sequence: CVSRVAGGSHEQFF.

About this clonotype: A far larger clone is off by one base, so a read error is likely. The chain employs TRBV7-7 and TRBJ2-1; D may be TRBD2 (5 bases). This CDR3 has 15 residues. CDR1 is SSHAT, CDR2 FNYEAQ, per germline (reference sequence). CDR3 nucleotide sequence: TGTGCCAGCAGCTTAGGAGAGGGCTCCTACATTGAGCAGTTCTTC. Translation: CASSLGEGSYIEQFF.

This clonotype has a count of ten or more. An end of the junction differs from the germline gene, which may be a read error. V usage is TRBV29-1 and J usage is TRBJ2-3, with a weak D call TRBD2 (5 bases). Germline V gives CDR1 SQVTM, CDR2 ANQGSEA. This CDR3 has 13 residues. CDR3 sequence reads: CSVEAASTDTQYF. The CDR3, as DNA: TGCAGCGTCGAAGCGGCTAGCACAGATACGCAGTATTTT.

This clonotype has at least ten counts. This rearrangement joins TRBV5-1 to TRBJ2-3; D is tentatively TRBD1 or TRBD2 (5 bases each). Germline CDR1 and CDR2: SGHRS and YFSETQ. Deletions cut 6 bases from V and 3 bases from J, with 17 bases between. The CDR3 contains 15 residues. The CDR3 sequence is CASTERGRGTDTQYF. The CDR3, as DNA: TGCGCCAGCACAGAGAGGGGCCGAGGAACAGATACGCAGTATTTT.

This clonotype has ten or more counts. The CDR3 DNA is TGCGCCAGCAGCTTGGAAGGCCACTCTGCCTACGAGCAGTACTTC. Amino acids: CASSLEGHSAYEQYF. V gene TRBV5-1 combines with J gene TRBJ2-7; D not certain. The CDR3 runs to 15 residues. V was cut by 0 bases and J by 2 bases, with 12 bases left in between. CDR1 and CDR2 (germline): SGHRS, YFSETQ.

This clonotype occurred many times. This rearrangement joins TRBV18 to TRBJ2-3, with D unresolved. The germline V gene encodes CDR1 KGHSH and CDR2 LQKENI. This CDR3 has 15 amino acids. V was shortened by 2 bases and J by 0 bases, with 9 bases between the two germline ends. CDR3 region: CASSPLPSSTDTQYF. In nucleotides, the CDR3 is TGTGCCAGCTCACCATTGCCCTCTAGCACAGATACGCAGTATTTT.

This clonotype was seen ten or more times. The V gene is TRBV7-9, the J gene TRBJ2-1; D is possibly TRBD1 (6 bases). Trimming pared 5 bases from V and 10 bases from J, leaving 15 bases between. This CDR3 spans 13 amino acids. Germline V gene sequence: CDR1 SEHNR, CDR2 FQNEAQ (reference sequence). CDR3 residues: CASSTGTNFEQFF. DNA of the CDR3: TGTGCCAGCAGCACCGGGACAAATTTCGAGCAGTTCTTC.

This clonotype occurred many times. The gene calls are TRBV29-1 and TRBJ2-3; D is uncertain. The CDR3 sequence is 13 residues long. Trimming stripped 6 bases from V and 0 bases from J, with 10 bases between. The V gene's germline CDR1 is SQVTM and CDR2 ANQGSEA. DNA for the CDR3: TGCAGCGTGAGCCCGTTAAGCACAGATACGCAGTATTTT. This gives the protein CSVSPLSTDTQYF.

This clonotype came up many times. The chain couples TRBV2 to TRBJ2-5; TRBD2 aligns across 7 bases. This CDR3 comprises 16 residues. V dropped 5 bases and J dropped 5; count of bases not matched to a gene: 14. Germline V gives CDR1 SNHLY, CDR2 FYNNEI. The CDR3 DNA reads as TGTGCCAGCAGTTACGTCTCCGAGCGGGGCAGTGAGACCCAGTACTTC. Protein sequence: CASSYVSERGSETQYF.

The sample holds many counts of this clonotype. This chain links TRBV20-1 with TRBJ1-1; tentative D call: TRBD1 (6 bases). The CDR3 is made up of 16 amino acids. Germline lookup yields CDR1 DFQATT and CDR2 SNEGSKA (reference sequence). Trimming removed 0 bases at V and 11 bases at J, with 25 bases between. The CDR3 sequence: CSARDYRKGRGAGAFF. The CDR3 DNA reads TGCAGTGCTAGAGATTATAGGAAGGGAAGGGGGGCGGGTGCTTTCTTT.

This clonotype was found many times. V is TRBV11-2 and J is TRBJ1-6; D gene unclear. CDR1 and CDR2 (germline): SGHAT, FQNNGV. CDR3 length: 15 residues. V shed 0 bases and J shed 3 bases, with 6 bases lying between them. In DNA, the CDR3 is TGTGCCAGCAGCTTAGAGGGAAACTATAATTCACCCCTCCACTTT. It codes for CASSLEGNYNSPLHF.

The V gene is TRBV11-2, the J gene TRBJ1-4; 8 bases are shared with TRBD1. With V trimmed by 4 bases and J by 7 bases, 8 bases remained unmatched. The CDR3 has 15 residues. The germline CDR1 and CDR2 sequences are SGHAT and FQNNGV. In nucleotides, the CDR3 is TGTGCCAGCAGCTCCAGGGGGCTAGGGGTTGAAAAACTGTTTTTT. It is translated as CASSSRGLGVEKLFF.